This TCR beta chain was recorded in a study of cytomegalovirus exposure and HLA in healthy donors (dated by TCRdb to 2017 to 2019). Context from the whole study: A later analysis indicated that the roughly 120 validation repertoires were generated on the platform also employed for the approximately 690 repertoires of the first cohort. The study aimed to test whether signatures of past pathogen exposure could be identified by cataloging public T cell receptors. In addition to the first cohort of hundreds of subjects, a separate validation cohort of over 90 different subjects was used. High-throughput TCR immunosequencing, statistical association of individual TCRs with disease status, and machine learning were combined to predict cytomegalovirus infection status. General conclusions and limits of the study: A total of 164 TCR beta chains were listed by the study as associated with cytomegalovirus. A later analysis had no HLA typing for the validation cohort, so co-occurrence there was scored across all 130 or so repertoires. A few of the identified cytomegalovirus-associated TCR beta chains were confirmed in vitro to be specific for cytomegalovirus antigens. Most TCR sequences were observed very rarely across donors, whereas some public TCRs were present in many individuals. Subsequent analysis determined that TCRs grouped into clusters in the first cohort also showed a tendency toward co-occurrence across the approximately 120 validation repertoires, and approximately 94% of cluster scores exceeded 0. The classifier was reported to diagnose cytomegalovirus status with high specificity and sensitivity in both the original and validation cohorts. The authors suggested that the approach could potentially be extended to other disease states and immunological phenotypes.

As concerns this clone: Its target antigen remains unknown. No per-base quality is available; no much larger clone lies one base away.

Library method: the immunoSEQ multiplex PCR assay. As for the authors' bioinformatics: A statistical classification framework was developed to diagnose cytomegalovirus status using the catalog of TCR beta chain sequences. TCRdb carries this immuneACCESS record with in-frame sequences only. Its versions omit some clonotypes, under half of them owing to an unresolved V gene in the studies checked, with the rest unexplained. V and J calls plus clone size are reproduced from that table; the DNA served to infer D and trimming. The sample table contains roughly 200,000 clones; only one count was recorded for roughly 81% of them. Roughly 1.2% of the sample belongs to the ten largest clones. The donors were included in the validation cohort of over a hundred subjects, a group kept apart from the approximately 650-subject first cohort. From the cysteine up to the phenylalanine, the CDR3 has a length of 12 residues. Only the CDR3 region is kept as DNA, spanning 36 bases read in frame from base 1. Reading the germline V gene (reference sequence) gives CDR1 GTSNPN and CDR2 SVGIG. For this chain, trimming is 4 bases at the V end and 7 bases at the J end, and the number of junction bases without a gene match is 3.

The sequencing input was PBMCs. The V gene is TRBV30 and the J gene is TRBJ1-4, with 7 middle bases fitting TRBD1. The sequence came from a woman younger than 45 in good health and CMV-seronegative. The CDR3 protein: CAWKGAPEKLFF. The bases are TGTGCCTGGAAGGGGGCCCCTGAAAAACTGTTTTTT.